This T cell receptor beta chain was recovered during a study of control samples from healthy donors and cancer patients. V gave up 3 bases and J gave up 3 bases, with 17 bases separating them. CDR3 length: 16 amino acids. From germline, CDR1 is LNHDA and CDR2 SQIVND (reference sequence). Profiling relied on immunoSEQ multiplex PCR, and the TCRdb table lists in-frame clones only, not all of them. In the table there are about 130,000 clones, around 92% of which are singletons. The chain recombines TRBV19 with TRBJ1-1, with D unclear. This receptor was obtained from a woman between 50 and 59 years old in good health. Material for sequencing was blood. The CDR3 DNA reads TGTGCCAGTAGTATGGAGATGGGCCGCGGGGACACTGAAGCTTTCTTT. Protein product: CASSMEMGRGDTEAFF.